Following are 25 T cell receptor beta chains from one sample sequenced in a study of shared clonotypes between healthy human individuals. The method was immunoSEQ multiplex PCR; TCRdb's version includes in-frame clones alone and lacks a portion of them. The data contain some 2 million clones, about 95% of them singletons. Naive CD8 cells, CD45RO-negative and positively selected for CCR7, excluded terminally differentiated effector memory CD45RA+ cells. The material sequenced was naive CD8+ T cells sorted from blood. These receptors came from a man aged 18 to 30 in good health.

This chain uses TRBV5-4 with TRBJ2-1; tentatively, D is TRBD1 (6 bases). With 4 bases removed from V and 0 bases from J, the gap between germline ends came to 14 bases. The CDR3 is made up of 16 amino acids. Germline lookup yields CDR1 SGHNT and CDR2 YYREEE (reference sequence). DNA for the CDR3: TGTGCCAGCAGCCAAGAACAGGGATACTCCTACAATGAGCAGTTCTTC. This codes for CASSQEQGYSYNEQFF.

The chain combines TRBV9 with TRBJ2-7; D is uncertain. This CDR3 is built from 14 residues. Germline-derived CDR1 and CDR2 are SGDLS and YYNGEE. Deletions cut 4 bases from V and 0 bases from J, with 11 bases between. The CDR3 DNA reads TGTGCCAGCAGCCCCGCGCACTTCTCCTACGAGCAGTACTTC. It codes for CASSPAHFSYEQYF.

The rearrangement joins TRBV4-1 to TRBJ1-2, with 8 bases matching TRBD1. CDR3 length: 15 residues. Trimming cost V 2 bases and J 7 bases; bases outside gene matches: 9. Germline values: CDR1 MGHRA, CDR2 YSYEKL. For the CDR3, the DNA is TGCGCCAGCAGCCAAACAGGGGGACAGGCGGGTGGCTACACCTTC. Translating it yields CASSQTGGQAGGYTF.

As regards this clone: Distinct nucleotide sequences in the sample also encode this CDR3. The chain has TRBV28 and TRBJ1-2; D remains ambiguous. CDR1 MDHEN and CDR2 SYDVKM come from the germline V gene. Trimming took 3 bases from V and 7 from J, leaving 6 bases between them. This CDR3 spans 11 amino acids. For the CDR3, the DNA is TGTGCCAGCAGTTTCGGGGTTGGCTACACCTTC. Its protein is CASSFGVGYTF.

The chain carries TRBV23-1 and TRBJ2-7; TRBD1 aligns across 8 bases. TRBV23-1 is given ORF status, its function remaining uncertain. The CDR3 spans 15 residues. Trimming at V came to 0 bases and at J to 3 bases, leaving 4 bases not matched to a gene. The CDR3 sequence is CASSQSRQGRYEQYF. The CDR3 nucleotides are TGCGCCAGCAGTCAATCGAGACAGGGGCGCTACGAGCAGTACTTC.

The rearrangement uses TRBV4-1 and TRBJ1-3; weak D call: TRBD1 (6 bases). The CDR3 is 14 residues long. The V and J ends lost 3 bases and 8 bases respectively, with 14 bases between them. Germline lookup yields CDR1 MGHRA and CDR2 YSYEKL. The CDR3 sequence: CASSHPRGGHTIYF. The CDR3 nucleotides are TGCGCCAGCAGCCACCCACGGGGGGGCCACACCATATATTTT.

The V call is TRBV9, the J call TRBJ1-1; 9 bases are shared with TRBD1. The CDR3 sequence is 15 residues long. The germline gives CDR1 SGDLS, CDR2 YYNGEE. The ends lost 2 bases at V and 5 bases at J; junction bases unmatched: 7. The CDR3 DNA reads as TGTGCCAGCAGCGTCTCCGGGACAGGGTCGACTGAAGCTTTCTTT. Protein product: CASSVSGTGSTEAFF.

The rearrangement links TRBV9 to TRBJ2-1, with unresolved D. The germline gives CDR1 SGDLS, CDR2 YYNGEE. The V end was cut by 3 bases, the J end by 1 base, with 8 bases between. The CDR3 extends over 14 amino acids. CDR3 protein: CASSAPWSYNEQFF. For the CDR3, the DNA is TGTGCCAGCAGCGCCCCCTGGTCCTACAATGAGCAGTTCTTC.

This chain uses TRBV18 with TRBJ2-7, with D perhaps matching TRBD1 or TRBD2 (5 bases each). This CDR3 contains 14 residues. Deletions cut 2 bases from V and 5 bases from J, with 13 bases between. The germline CDR1 and CDR2 sequences are KGHSH and LQKENI. CDR3: CASSPTGDPHEQYF. In nucleotides, the CDR3 is TGTGCCAGCTCACCAACCGGGGACCCCCACGAGCAGTACTTC.

The J gene is TRBJ2-3, the V gene TRBV29-1; a possible D gene is TRBD2 (5 bases). Germline V gene sequence: CDR1 SQVTM, CDR2 ANQGSEA. The CDR3 is 18 amino acids. Trimming took off 3 bases at V and 1 base at J, with 23 bases between the two ends. This CDR3 is CSVDRGISSSGGTDTQYF. The CDR3 coding sequence is TGCAGCGTTGACCGAGGGATCTCTTCCAGCGGTGGCACAGATACGCAGTATTTT.

This chain joins TRBV27 and TRBJ1-2; 9 bases fit TRBD1. Germline CDR1 MNHEY, CDR2 SMNVEV (reference sequence). The V gene end was trimmed by 5 bases and the J gene end by 3 bases; junction bases not matched to a gene: 4. This CDR3 comprises 14 residues. CDR3 loop: CASSPTGGHYGYTF. In nucleotides, the CDR3 is TGTGCCAGCAGTCCCACAGGGGGCCACTATGGCTACACCTTC.

The V gene is TRBV14, the J gene TRBJ2-7; unclear D gene. Germline values: CDR1 SGHDN, CDR2 FVKESK. CDR3 length: 14 amino acids. Trimming removed 1 base from V and 5 bases from J, with 12 bases in between. The chain's CDR3 is CASSQVHIPDEQYF. DNA of the CDR3: TGTGCCAGCAGCCAAGTCCATATCCCTGACGAGCAGTACTTC.

The genes are TRBV23-1 and TRBJ2-7; 7 positions match TRBD1. TRBV23-1 falls under the ORF class, with uncertain function. V shed 6 bases and J 3 bases; nucleotides not matched to a gene: 11. CDR3 length: 15 residues. The CDR3: CASRLTGVHFYEQYF. CDR3 sequence (DNA): TGCGCCAGCAGGCTTACAGGGGTCCATTTCTACGAGCAGTACTTC.

The chain has TRBV19 and TRBJ1-1; D might be TRBD1 (5 bases). This CDR3 spans 14 amino acids. In germline, CDR1 is LNHDA, CDR2 SQIVND (reference sequence). V shed 3 bases and J shed 3 bases, with 11 bases lying between them. As DNA, the CDR3 is TGTGCCAGTAGTATCCCTCGGACATACACTGAAGCTTTCTTT. The encoded protein is CASSIPRTYTEAFF.

This rearrangement joins TRBV15 to TRBJ1-4; the D is unclear. This CDR3 spans 15 amino acids. Germline loops: CDR1 LNHNV, CDR2 YYDKDF (reference sequence). Trimming took 0 bases from V and 8 from J, leaving 13 bases between them. The CDR3 region is CATSRETRGEEKLFF. The CDR3 bases are TGTGCCACCAGCAGAGAAACTCGTGGCGAGGAAAAACTGTTTTTT.

The chain combines TRBV6-1 with TRBJ2-7, with 10 bases lining up with TRBD1. Germline V gene data show CDR1 as MNHNS and CDR2 as SASEGT. Trimming removed 2 bases from V and 5 bases from J; junction bases left unmatched: 6. The CDR3 is 15 residues long. For the CDR3, the DNA is TGTGCCAGCAGTGAACCGGGACAGGGGAAAAACGAGCAGTACTTC. Translation: CASSEPGQGKNEQYF.

The chain recombines TRBV4-3 with TRBJ2-7; TRBD1 matches 9 bases. Unmatched junction bases numbered 7, after V lost 0 bases and J lost 7 bases. The CDR3 has 15 amino acids. Germline CDR1 reads LGHNA; CDR2 reads YSLEER. The CDR3 is CASSQDGTGPWEQYF. CDR3 in DNA: TGCGCCAGCAGCCAAGATGGGACAGGGCCATGGGAGCAGTACTTC.

The chain couples TRBV23-1 to TRBJ1-1, with D tentatively TRBD1 (5 bases). TRBV23-1 is an ORF, with its function uncertain. This CDR3 spans 14 amino acids. The ends were cut back, 4 bases at V and 3 bases at J, with 12 bases in the middle. This CDR3 is CASSLRGLDTEAFF. In DNA form, the CDR3 reads TGCGCCAGCAGTCTAAGGGGCTTGGACACTGAAGCTTTCTTT.

The chain joins TRBV4-1 to TRBJ2-6, with a weak D call TRBD1 (6 bases). CDR3 length equals 16 residues. CDR1 and CDR2 (germline): MGHRA, YSYEKL. V lost 2 bases and J lost 4, with 12 bases in between. CDR3 bases: TGCGCCAGCAGCCAACCACAGGGTGCCGGGGCCAACGTCCTGACTTTC. Protein: CASSQPQGAGANVLTF.

The CDR3 region has the DNA TGTGCCAGTAGTGCGGGACGGAGCACTGAAGCTTTCTTT. It yields the protein CASSAGRSTEAFF. J is TRBJ1-1 and V is TRBV19; maybe TRBD1 (5 bases). V was cut by 5 bases and J by 4 bases, with 11 bases left in between. The CDR3 totals 13 residues. Germline V gene data show CDR1 as LNHDA and CDR2 as SQIVND (reference sequence).

This clone has only one observation. The sample holds other DNA sequences that translate to the same CDR3. The chain combines TRBV4-3 with TRBJ2-7, with TRBD2 as a possible D gene (5 bases). Germline V gene sequence: CDR1 LGHNA, CDR2 YSLEER. CDR3 length equals 13 residues. Trimming removed 1 base at V and 3 bases at J, with 7 bases between. CDR3 bases: TGCGCCAGCAGCCAAGCCCGGGGCTACGAGCAGTACTTC. Its translation: CASSQARGYEQYF.

The chain links TRBV7-9 to TRBJ2-3; perhaps TRBD2 as D (6 bases). The CDR3 extends over 14 amino acids. Trimming took 5 bases from V and 2 from J, leaving 11 bases between them. Germline assignment: CDR1 SEHNR and CDR2 FQNEAQ (reference sequence). CDR3 sequence (DNA): TGTGCCAGCAGCGACCGGGACTTCACAGATACGCAGTATTTT. Translation: CASSDRDFTDTQYF.

The chain recombines TRBV30 with TRBJ2-2; tentative D call: TRBD1 (6 bases). Germline V CDR1 and CDR2: GTSNPN, SVGIG (reference sequence). V was cut by 2 bases and J by 4 bases, with 17 bases left in between. The length of the CDR3 is 16 residues. CDR3: CAWSPIRAGATGELFF. CDR3 DNA: TGTGCCTGGAGTCCGATTAGGGCAGGGGCCACCGGGGAGCTGTTTTTT.

The rearrangement joins TRBV7-9 to TRBJ2-1, with 7 nucleotides matching TRBD2. This CDR3 spans 13 amino acids. The germline V gene has CDR1 SEHNR and CDR2 FQNEAQ (reference sequence). The V segment lost 10 bases and the J segment 4 bases; nucleotides outside the gene matches: 7. The CDR3 reads CATVGGLYNEQFF. CDR3 bases: TGTGCCACGGTGGGAGGGCTTTACAATGAGCAGTTCTTC.

The rearrangement uses TRBV28 and TRBJ2-7; D unclear. This CDR3 region has 15 residues. Trimming shortened V by 1 base and J by 5 bases, and 15 bases separated the two germline ends. CDR1 is MDHEN and CDR2 is SYDVKM in the germline V gene. The CDR3 loop is CASSLSPTLSDEQYF. CDR3 nucleotide sequence: TGTGCCAGCAGTTTATCCCCAACCTTGTCTGACGAGCAGTACTTC.